A single sample gave rise to the 5 T cell receptor beta chains below, sequenced in a study of cytomegalovirus exposure and HLA in healthy donors. A multiplex PCR was run with 60 Vbeta primers and 13 Jbeta primers. Assay used: immunoSEQ multiplex PCR; TCRdb lists only in-frame clones, some missing. The table includes about 190,000 clones, around 87% detected once. Material for sequencing was PBMCs. Receptors originate from a man aged 30 to 45 in good health and CMV-seronegative.

The CDR3 sequence is CASSTREDQPQHF. The CDR3 DNA is TGTGCCAGCAGCACGAGGGAGGATCAGCCCCAGCATTTT. This chain joins TRBV7-6 and TRBJ1-5; D remains ambiguous. Germline loops: CDR1 SGHVS, CDR2 FNYEAQ. V was shortened by 5 bases and J by 5 bases, with 10 bases between the two germline ends. The CDR3 has 13 amino acids.

The rearrangement joins TRBV11-2 to TRBJ1-5, with 11 nucleotides matching TRBD1. CDR3 length equals 14 residues. Germline lookup yields CDR1 SGHAT and CDR2 FQNNGV. V was pared by 4 bases and J by 7 bases, with 3 bases of the junction left unmatched. The CDR3 protein is CASSSGTGGQPQHF. The CDR3 bases are TGTGCCAGCAGCTCCGGGACAGGGGGACAGCCCCAGCATTTT.

This chain joins TRBV7-9 and TRBJ2-5; 7 nucleotides line up with TRBD2. The J call may be mistaken, given a closer DNA end match to TRBJ2-7. The germline CDR1 and CDR2 sequences are SEHNR and FQNEAQ (reference sequence). The CDR3 is made up of 15 amino acids. The CDR3 coding sequence is TGTGCCAGCAGCCCTGGAAGCGGGATCTCCTACGAGCAGTACTTC. It yields the protein CASSPGSGISYEQYF.

The CDR3 loop reads CASSQDRAGELFF. The CDR3 region has the DNA TGTGCCAGCAGCCAAGATCGGGCCGGGGAGCTGTTTTTT. The chain carries TRBV14 and TRBJ2-2; D is ambiguous. Germline assignment: CDR1 SGHDN and CDR2 FVKESK. V gave up 0 bases and J gave up 6 bases, with 5 bases separating them. CDR3 length equals 13 residues.

This clone was seen once. The CDR3 region is CASSRGRDSPLHF. The CDR3 nucleotides are TGTGCCAGCAGCAGGGGTAGGGATTCACCCCTCCACTTT. The genes are TRBV7-2 and TRBJ1-6; a weak D match, TRBD1 (5 bases). V lost 5 bases and J 8 bases, leaving 10 bases between the germline ends. The CDR3 totals 13 residues. Germline V CDR1 and CDR2: SGHTA, FQGNSA.